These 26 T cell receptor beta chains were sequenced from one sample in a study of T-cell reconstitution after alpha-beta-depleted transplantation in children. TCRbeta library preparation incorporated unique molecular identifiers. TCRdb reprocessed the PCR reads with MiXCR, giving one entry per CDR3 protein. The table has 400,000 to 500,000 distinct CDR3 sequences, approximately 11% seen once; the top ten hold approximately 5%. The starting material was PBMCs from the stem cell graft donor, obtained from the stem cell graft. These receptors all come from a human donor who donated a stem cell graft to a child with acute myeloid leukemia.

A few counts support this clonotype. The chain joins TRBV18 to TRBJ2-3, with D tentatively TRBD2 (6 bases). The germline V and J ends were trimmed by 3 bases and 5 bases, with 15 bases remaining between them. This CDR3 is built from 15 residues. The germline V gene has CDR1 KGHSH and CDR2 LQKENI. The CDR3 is CASSPGLARRDTQYF. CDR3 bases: TGTGCCAGCTCACCGGGGCTAGCGAGGCGAGATACGCAGTATTTT.

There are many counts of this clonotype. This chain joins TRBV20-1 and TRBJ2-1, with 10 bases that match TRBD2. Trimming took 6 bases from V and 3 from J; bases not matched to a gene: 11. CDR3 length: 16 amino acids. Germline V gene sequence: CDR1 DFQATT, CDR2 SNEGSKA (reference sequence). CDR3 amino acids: CSATGLAEGDYNEQFF. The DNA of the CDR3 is TGCAGTGCAACCGGACTAGCGGAGGGGGACTACAATGAGCAGTTCTTC.

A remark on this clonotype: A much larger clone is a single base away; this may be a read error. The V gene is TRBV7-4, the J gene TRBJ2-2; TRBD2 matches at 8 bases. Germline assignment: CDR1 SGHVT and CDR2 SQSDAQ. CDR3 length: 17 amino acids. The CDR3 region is CASSPGGGFSNTRELFF. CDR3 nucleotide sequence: TGTGCCAGCAGCCCCGGGGGGGGATTCTCGAACACCCGGGAGCTGTTTTTT.

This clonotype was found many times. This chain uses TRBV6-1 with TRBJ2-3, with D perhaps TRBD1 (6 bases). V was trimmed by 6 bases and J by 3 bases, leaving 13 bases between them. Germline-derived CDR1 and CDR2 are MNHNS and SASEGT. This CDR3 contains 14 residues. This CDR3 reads CASRETGRTDTQYF. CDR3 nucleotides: TGTGCCAGCAGGGAGACAGGTAGAACAGATACGCAGTATTTT.

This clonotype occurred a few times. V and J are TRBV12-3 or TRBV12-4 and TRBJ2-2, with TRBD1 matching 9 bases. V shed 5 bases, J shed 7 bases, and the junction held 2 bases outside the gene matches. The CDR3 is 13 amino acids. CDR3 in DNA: TGTGCCAGCAGTAGACAGGGGGACGGGGAGCTGTTTTTT. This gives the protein CASSRQGDGELFF.

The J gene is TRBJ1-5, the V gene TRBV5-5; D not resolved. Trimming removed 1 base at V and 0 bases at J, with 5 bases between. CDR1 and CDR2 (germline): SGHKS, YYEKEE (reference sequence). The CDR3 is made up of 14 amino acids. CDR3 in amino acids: CASSLFYSNQPQHF. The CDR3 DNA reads TGTGCCAGCAGCTTGTTTTATAGCAATCAGCCCCAGCATTTT. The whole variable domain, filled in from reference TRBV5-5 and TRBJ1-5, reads DAGVTQSPTHLIKTRGQQVTLRCSPISGHKSVSWYQQVLGQGPQFIFQYYEKEERGRGNFPDRFSARQFPNYSSELNVNALLLGDSALYLCASSLFYSNQPQHFGDGTRLSIL.

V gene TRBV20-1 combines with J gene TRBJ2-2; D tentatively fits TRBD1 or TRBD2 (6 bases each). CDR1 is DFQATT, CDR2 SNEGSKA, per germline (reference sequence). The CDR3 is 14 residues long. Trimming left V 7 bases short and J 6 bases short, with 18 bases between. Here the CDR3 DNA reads TGCAGTGTTTCGGCGGCCGGGGGCGCCGGGGAGCTGTTTTTT. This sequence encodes CSVSAAGGAGELFF.

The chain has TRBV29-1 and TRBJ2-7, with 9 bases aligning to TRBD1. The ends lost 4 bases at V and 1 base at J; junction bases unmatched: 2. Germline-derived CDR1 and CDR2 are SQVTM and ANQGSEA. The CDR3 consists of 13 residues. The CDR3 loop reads CSVAGTGSYEQYF. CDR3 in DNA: TGCAGCGTTGCCGGGACAGGGTCCTACGAGCAGTACTTC.

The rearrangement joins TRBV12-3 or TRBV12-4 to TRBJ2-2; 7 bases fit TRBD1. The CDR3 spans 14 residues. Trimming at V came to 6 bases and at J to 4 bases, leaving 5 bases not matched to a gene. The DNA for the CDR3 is TGTGCCAGCAGACCGACAGGGTCCACCGGGGAGCTGTTTTTT. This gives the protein CASRPTGSTGELFF.

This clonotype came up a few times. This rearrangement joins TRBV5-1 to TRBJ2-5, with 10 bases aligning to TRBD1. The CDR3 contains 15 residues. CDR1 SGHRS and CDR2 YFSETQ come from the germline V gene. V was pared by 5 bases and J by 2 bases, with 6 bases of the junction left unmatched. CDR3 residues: CASRPPGQGQETQYF. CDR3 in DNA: TGCGCCAGCAGACCTCCGGGACAGGGGCAAGAGACCCAGTACTTC.

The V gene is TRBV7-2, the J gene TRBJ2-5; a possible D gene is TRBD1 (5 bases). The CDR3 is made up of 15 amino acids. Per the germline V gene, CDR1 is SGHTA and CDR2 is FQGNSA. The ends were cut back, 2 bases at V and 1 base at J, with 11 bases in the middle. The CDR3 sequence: CASSLRFRVQETQYF. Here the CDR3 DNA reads TGTGCCAGCAGCTTAAGGTTCAGGGTCCAAGAGACCCAGTACTTC.

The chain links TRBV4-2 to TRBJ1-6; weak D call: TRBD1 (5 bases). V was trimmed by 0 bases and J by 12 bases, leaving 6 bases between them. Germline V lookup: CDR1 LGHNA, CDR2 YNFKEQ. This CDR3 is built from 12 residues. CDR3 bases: TGTGCCAGCAGCCAAGAGAGGGGACCCCTCCACTTT. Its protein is CASSQERGPLHF.

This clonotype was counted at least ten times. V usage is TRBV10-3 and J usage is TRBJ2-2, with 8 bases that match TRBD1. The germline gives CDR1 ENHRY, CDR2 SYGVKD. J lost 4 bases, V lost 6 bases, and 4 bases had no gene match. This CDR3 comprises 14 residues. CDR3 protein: CAIRDRVFTGELFF. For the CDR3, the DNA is TGTGCCATCAGGGACAGGGTTTTCACCGGGGAGCTGTTTTTT.

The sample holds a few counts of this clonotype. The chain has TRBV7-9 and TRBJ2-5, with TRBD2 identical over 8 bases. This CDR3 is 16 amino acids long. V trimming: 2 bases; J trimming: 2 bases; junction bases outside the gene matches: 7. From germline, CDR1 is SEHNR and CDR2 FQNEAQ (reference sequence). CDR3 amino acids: CASSLSGGGRQETQYF. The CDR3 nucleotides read TGTGCCAGCAGCTTATCCGGGGGGGGACGGCAAGAGACCCAGTACTTC.

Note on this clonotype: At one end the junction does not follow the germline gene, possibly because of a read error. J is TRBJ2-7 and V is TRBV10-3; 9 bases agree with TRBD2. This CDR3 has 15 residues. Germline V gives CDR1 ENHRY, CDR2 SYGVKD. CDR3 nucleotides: TGTGCCAACAGTGATGTAGGGACTAGCATCTACGAGCAGTACTTC. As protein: CANSDVGTSIYEQYF.

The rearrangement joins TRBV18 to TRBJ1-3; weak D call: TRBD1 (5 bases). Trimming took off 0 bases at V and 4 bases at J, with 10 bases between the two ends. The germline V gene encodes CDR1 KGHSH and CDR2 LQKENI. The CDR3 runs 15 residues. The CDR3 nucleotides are TGTGCCAGCTCACCACCGGCCCAGGGAGGAAACACCATATATTTT. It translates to CASSPPAQGGNTIYF.

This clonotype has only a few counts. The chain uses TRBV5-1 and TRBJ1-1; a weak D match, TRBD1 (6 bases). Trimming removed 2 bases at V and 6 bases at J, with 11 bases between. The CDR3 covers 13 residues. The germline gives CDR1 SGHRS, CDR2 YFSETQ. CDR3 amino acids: CASSFTGSAEAFF. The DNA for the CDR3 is TGCGCCAGCAGCTTTACAGGGAGTGCTGAAGCTTTCTTT.

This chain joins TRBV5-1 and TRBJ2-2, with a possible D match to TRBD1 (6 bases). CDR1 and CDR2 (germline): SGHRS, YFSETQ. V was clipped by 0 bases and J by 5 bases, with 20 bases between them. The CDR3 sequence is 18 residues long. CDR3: CASSLAQGQGVGTGELFF. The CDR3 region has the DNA TGCGCCAGCAGCTTGGCCCAGGGGCAGGGTGTTGGGACCGGGGAGCTGTTTTTT.

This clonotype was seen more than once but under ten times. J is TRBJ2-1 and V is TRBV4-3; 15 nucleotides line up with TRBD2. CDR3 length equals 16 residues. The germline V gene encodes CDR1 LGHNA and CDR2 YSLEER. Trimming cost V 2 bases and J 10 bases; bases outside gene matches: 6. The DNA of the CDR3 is TGCGCCAGCAGCCAAACCGGGACTAGCGGGAGGTTCGAGCAGTTCTTC. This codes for CASSQTGTSGRFEQFF.

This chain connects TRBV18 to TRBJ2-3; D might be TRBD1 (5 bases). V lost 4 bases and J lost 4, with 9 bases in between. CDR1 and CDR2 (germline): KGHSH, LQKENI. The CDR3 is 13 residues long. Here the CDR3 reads CASSRPGSDTQYF. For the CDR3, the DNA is TGTGCCAGCTCACGTCCAGGGTCAGATACGCAGTATTTT.

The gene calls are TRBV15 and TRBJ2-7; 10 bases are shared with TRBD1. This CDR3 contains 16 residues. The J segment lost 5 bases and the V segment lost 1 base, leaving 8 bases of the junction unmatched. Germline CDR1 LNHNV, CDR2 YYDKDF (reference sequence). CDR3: CATSRGRDRGQDEQYV. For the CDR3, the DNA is TGTGCCACCAGCAGAGGAAGAGACAGGGGGCAAGACGAGCAGTACGTC.

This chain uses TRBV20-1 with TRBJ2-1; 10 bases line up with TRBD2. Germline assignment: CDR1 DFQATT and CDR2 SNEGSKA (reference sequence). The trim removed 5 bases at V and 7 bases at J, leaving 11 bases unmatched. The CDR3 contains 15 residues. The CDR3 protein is CSASSSGRADNEQFF. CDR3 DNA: TGCAGTGCTTCCTCGAGCGGGAGGGCCGATAATGAGCAGTTCTTC.

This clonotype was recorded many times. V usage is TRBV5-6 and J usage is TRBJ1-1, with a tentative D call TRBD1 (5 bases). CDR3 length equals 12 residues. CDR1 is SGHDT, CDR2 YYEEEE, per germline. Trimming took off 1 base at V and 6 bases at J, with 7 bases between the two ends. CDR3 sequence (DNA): TGTGCCAGCAGCTTGCGGGGACCTGAAGCTTTCTTT. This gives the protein CASSLRGPEAFF.

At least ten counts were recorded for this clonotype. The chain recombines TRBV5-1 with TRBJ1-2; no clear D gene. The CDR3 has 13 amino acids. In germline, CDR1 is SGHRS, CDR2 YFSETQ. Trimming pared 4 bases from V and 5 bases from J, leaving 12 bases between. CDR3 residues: CASSPGNPYGYTF. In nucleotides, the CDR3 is TGCGCCAGCAGCCCCGGGAATCCTTATGGCTACACCTTC.

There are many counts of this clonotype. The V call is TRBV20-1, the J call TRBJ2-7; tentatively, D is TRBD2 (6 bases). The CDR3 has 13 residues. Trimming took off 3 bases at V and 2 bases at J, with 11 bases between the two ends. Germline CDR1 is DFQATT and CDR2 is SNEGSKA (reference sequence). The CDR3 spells CSASSSATYEQYF. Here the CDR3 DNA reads TGCAGTGCTAGCTCTAGCGCCACCTACGAGCAGTACTTC.

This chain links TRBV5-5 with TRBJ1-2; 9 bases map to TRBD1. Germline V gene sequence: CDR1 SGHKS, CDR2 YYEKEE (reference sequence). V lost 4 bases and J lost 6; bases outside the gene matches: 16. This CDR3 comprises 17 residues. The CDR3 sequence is CASSPGTGFLDWHGYTF. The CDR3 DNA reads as TGTGCCAGCAGCCCCGGGACAGGGTTCTTAGATTGGCATGGCTACACCTTC.